This TCR beta chain was captured in a study of CXCR3-negative and CXCR3-positive naive CD8 T cells. The overall study: Collectively, the libraries yielded around 140 million TRB reads in total, at about 1.5 +/- 0.3 million per library. General study findings and limits: For the naive subsets, surface CD5 was similar, and TCR strength was inferred from TRB CDR3 properties. Hydrophobicity was higher for TRB CDR3s found in CXCR3-positive naive cells than in CXCR3-negative naive cells. Sequencing showed both naive subsets with comparably high diversity, and memory CD8+ cells much lower.

The CDR3 is 13 residues long. Germline CDR1 is SGHDT and CDR2 is YYEEEE. TRB cDNA libraries were made by UMI-labeled 5' RACE. Reprocessing the 5' RACE reads, TCRdb reports a single entry for every CDR3 protein and omits DNA. The record lists around 50,000 distinct CDR3 sequences, of which the ten most abundant hold about 2.5%. Note on this clonotype: Its antigen is not known.

This TCR came from a human donor in good health. Some clones in this sample may be carry-over from other donors' samples. The gene calls are TRBV5-6 and TRBJ2-7. The specimen sequenced was naive CXCR3- CD8+ T cells from blood. Subset denoted: CD45RO-CCR7+CD27+CD95- naive CD8+ T cells lacking CXCR3 (TNR3-). CDR3 sequence: CASSFLGDYEQYF.